The sequence of this TCR beta chain was determined in a study of beta chain features in type 1 diabetes. Study overall: Age, gender, cell numbers and subset yield matched between patients and controls.

Whole-study findings and limits: Here, the possible influence of HLA type (on TCRB rearrangement) remained unresolved. Moderately but significantly shorter TCRB CDR3s were found in Type 1 diabetes patients in all four CD4+ subsets. An over-representation of cells with high TCR expression could result from cDNA sequencing. In type 1 diabetes patients, VDJ junctions had fewer insertions; deletions at these junctions were more frequent.

This clone turned up a few times. The antigen remains undetermined. Isolated RNA was reverse transcribed in full, so expressed TCRB transcripts were sequenced. Generated by immunoSEQ multiplex PCR, the TCRdb table keeps only in-frame clones and is missing some. Among around 150,000 clones listed, 10% were seen once. Sequenced sample: central memory CD4+ T cells from blood. The clonotype was recovered from a man in his thirties or forties with type 1 diabetes.

The CDR3 is CASSYRESNQPQHF. The CDR3 DNA reads TGTGCCAGCAGTTACAGGGAGAGCAATCAGCCCCAGCATTTT. The chain has TRBV28 and TRBJ1-5, with D possibly TRBD1 on 6 matching bases. The germline V and J ends were trimmed by 4 bases and 1 base, with 8 bases remaining between them. This CDR3 has 14 amino acids. Germline assignment: CDR1 MDHEN and CDR2 SYDVKM.